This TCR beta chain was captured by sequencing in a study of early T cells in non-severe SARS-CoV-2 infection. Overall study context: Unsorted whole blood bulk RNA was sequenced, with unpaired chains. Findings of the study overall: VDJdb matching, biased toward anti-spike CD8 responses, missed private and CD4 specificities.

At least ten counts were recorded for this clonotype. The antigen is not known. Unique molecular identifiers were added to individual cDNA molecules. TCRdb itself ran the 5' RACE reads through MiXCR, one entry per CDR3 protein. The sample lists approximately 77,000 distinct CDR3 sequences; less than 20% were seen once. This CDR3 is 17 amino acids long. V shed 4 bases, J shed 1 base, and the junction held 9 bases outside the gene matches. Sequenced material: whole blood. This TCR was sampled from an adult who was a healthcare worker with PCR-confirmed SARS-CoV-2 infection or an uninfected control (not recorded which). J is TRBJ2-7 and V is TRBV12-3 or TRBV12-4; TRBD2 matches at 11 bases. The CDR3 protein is CASSSRQGTSGSYEQYF. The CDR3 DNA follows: TGTGCCAGCAGTTCGCGGCAGGGGACTAGCGGTTCCTACGAGCAGTACTTC.